These 10 T cell receptor beta chains were sequenced from one sample in a study of T-cell memory formation after mild COVID-19. TCRdb independently ran MiXCR on the 5' RACE reads; one entry per CDR3 protein. The sample yields some 280,000 distinct CDR3 sequences, roughly 16% seen once. The sequenced sample consisted of PBMCs or a T cell subset sorted from them (not recorded which). The receptor source for this set is a young man who had mild COVID-19 (a few samples of this study predate the infection). Cell type and time point are not known.

This clonotype appeared a few times. The chain joins TRBV6-4 to TRBJ2-7, with 7 bases fitting TRBD1. The CDR3 runs 11 residues. Per the germline V gene, CDR1 is MRHNA and CDR2 is SNTAGT. V lost 6 bases to trimming and J lost 4 bases; unmatched junction nucleotides: 0. CDR3 region: CASRGQYEQYF. CDR3 nucleotides: TGTGCCAGCAGGGGACAGTACGAGCAGTACTTC.

A few counts support this clonotype. The chain couples TRBV12-3 or TRBV12-4 to TRBJ2-5, with D tentatively TRBD2 (6 bases). Trimming took off 2 bases at V and 4 bases at J, with 23 bases between the two ends. This CDR3 has 18 amino acids. The CDR3 DNA is TGTGCCAGCAGTTTACTTCGGGTTGGAGGGATTGGGACAGAGACCCAGTACTTC. The encoded protein is CASSLLRVGGIGTETQYF.

V gene TRBV4-2 combines with J gene TRBJ1-4, with TRBD1 as a possible D gene (6 bases). Trimming took off 4 bases at V and 2 bases at J, with 11 bases between the two ends. Germline-derived CDR1 and CDR2 are LGHNA and YNFKEQ. The CDR3 has 15 residues. CDR3 residues: CASSPLQGTNEKLFF. DNA of the CDR3: TGTGCCAGCAGCCCTTTACAGGGCACTAATGAAAAACTGTTTTTT.

V is TRBV9 and J is TRBJ1-6, with D hard to call. V lost 0 bases and J lost 8, with 12 bases in between. Germline CDR1 and CDR2: SGDLS and YYNGEE. The CDR3 loop spans 15 amino acids. The CDR3 sequence: CASSVVGSQDSPLHF. Written as DNA, the CDR3 is TGTGCCAGCAGCGTAGTGGGTAGTCAAGATTCACCCCTCCACTTT. The full variable domain, rest sourced from reference TRBV9 and TRBJ1-6, is DSGVTQTPKHLITATGQRVTLRCSPRSGDLSVYWYQQSLDQGLQFLIQYYNGEERAKGNILERFSAQQFPDLHSELNLSSLELGDSALYFCASSVVGSQDSPLHFGNGTRLTVT.

The genes are TRBV5-1 and TRBJ2-2, with D possibly matching TRBD2 (6 bases). The CDR3 length is 15 residues. Germline V gives CDR1 SGHRS, CDR2 YFSETQ. V lost 5 bases to trimming and J lost 7 bases, with 18 bases between them. The CDR3 region is CASRNPSEIGGELFF. CDR3 nucleotide sequence: TGCGCCAGCAGAAACCCTAGCGAGATAGGCGGGGAGCTGTTTTTT.

In its sample, this clonotype was seen a few times. V gene TRBV5-4 combines with J gene TRBJ2-1; 11 nucleotides match TRBD1. V lost 3 bases and J lost 5; bases outside the gene matches: 4. In germline, CDR1 is SGHNT, CDR2 YYREEE (reference sequence). This CDR3 contains 15 residues. Here the CDR3 DNA reads TGTGCCAGCAGCTCTGGACAGGGGGCTCACAATGAGCAGTTCTTC. Translating it yields CASSSGQGAHNEQFF. Full variable domain (missing parts from reference TRBV5-4 and TRBJ2-1): ETGVTQSPTHLIKTRGQQVTLRCSSQSGHNTVSWYQQALGQGPQFIFQYYREEENGRGNFPPRFSGLQFPNYSSELNVNALELDDSALYLCASSSGQGAHNEQFFGPGTRLTVL.

The chain is built from TRBV11-2 and TRBJ1-4; 9 bases line up with TRBD1. The CDR3 has 15 amino acids. J was trimmed by 6 bases and V by 5 bases; bases with no gene match: 7. Germline values: CDR1 SGHAT, CDR2 FQNNGV. The CDR3 here is CASSEWGQGDEKLFF. CDR3 DNA sequence: TGTGCCAGCAGCGAGTGGGGACAGGGCGATGAAAAACTGTTTTTT.

In this sample, this clonotype turned up a few times. The V call is TRBV10-3, the J call TRBJ2-1; D gene unclear. The CDR3 runs 13 residues. CDR1 is ENHRY and CDR2 is SYGVKD in the germline V gene. V lost 6 bases and J lost 3, with 9 bases in between. The CDR3 region has the DNA TGTGCCATCAGGGCCAAGCTCTACAATGAGCAGTTCTTC. Translating gives CAIRAKLYNEQFF.

The chain combines TRBV20-1 with TRBJ1-1; maybe TRBD1 (5 bases). This CDR3 has 15 residues. The V gene's germline CDR1 is DFQATT and CDR2 SNEGSKA (reference sequence). Trimming took off 2 bases at V and 0 bases at J, with 13 bases between the two ends. DNA for the CDR3: TGCAGTGCTAGATCGGGGGGGTCTATGAACACTGAAGCTTTCTTT. This codes for CSARSGGSMNTEAFF.

This clonotype was seen a few times. The CDR3 DNA reads TGCAGCGTTGAAGGAGGGGGACGCTCCTACGAGCAGTACTTC. The encoded protein is CSVEGGGRSYEQYF. V gene TRBV29-1 combines with J gene TRBJ2-7, with D possibly TRBD1 on 6 matching bases. The CDR3 sequence is 14 residues long. V was trimmed by 1 base and J by 0 bases, leaving 10 bases between them. Germline assignment: CDR1 SQVTM and CDR2 ANQGSEA.